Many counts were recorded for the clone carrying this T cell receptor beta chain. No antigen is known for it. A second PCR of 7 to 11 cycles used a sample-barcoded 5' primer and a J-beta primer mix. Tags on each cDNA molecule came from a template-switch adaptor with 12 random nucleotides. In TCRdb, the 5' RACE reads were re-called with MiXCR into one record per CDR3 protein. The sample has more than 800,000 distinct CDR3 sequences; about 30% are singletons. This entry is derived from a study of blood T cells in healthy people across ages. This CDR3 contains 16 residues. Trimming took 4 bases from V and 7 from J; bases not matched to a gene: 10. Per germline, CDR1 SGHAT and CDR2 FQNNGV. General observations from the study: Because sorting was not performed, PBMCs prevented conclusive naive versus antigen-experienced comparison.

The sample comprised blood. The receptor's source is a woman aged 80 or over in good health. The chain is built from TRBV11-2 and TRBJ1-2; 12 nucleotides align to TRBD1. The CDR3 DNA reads TGTGCCAGCAGCTATCCGGGACAGGGGGCGAAGTTTGGCTACACCTTC. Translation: CASSYPGQGAKFGYTF.